This is a list of T cell receptor beta chains from one sample in a study of T cell responses to AZD1222 COVID-19 vaccine. Profiling relied on immunoSEQ multiplex PCR, and the TCRdb table lists in-frame clones only, not all of them. Counted here are about 170,000 clones, 87% occurring once; the ten biggest clones make up less than 1.3%. The sample in question was peripheral blood, obtained 28 days after the second AZD1222 dose. These receptors were collected from an adult who received the AZD1222 COVID-19 vaccine. Both conserved end residues are part of each CDR3. D genes are given only for firm matches. Clone size, where shown, is once, few, many, or a class for clones that have expanded.

>TRBJ1-6|-|-|TRBV5-4
CASSSANSPLHF
TGTGCCAGCAGCTCGGCTAATTCACCCCTCCACTTT
>TRBJ1-2|-|TRBD1|TRBV4-1
CASSLPGQGRDGYTF
TGCGCCAGCAGTCTTCCGGGACAGGGGAGAGATGGCTACACCTTC
>TRBJ2-7|-|-|TRBV19
CASSIPVRGCEAYEQYF
TGTGCCAGTAGTATCCCTGTTAGAGGTTGTGAAGCCTACGAGCAGTACTTC
>TRBJ2-3|-|-|TRBV6-6
CASSYSGGAGDTQYF
TGTGCCAGCAGTTACTCGGGGGGTGCGGGCGATACGCAGTATTTT
>TRBJ1-1|-|TRBD1|TRBV2
CASRMTGLNTEAFF
TGTGCCAGCAGAATGACAGGGTTGAACACTGAAGCTTTCTTT
>TRBJ1-2|-|-|TRBV10-3
CAISVDRSYGYTF
TGTGCCATCAGTGTTGACAGGAGCTATGGCTACACCTTC
>TRBJ2-2|-|-|TRBV29-1
CSVGTGELFF
TGCAGCGTTGGAACCGGGGAGCTGTTTTTT
>TRBJ2-2|-|-|TRBV5-1
CASSLIGGRRTGELFF
TGCGCCAGCAGCTTGATCGGGGGAAGGAGGACCGGGGAGCTGTTTTTT
>TRBJ1-6|-|TRBD1|TRBV6-4
CASRDGDRDSPLHF
TGTGCCAGCAGGGACGGGGACAGGGATTCACCCCTCCACTTT
>TRBJ1-2|-|-|TRBV29-1
CSVQRATNYGYTF
TGCAGCGTGCAGAGAGCTACTAACTATGGCTACACCTTC
>TRBJ1-5|-|TRBD1|TRBV7-9
CASSLSTGTGIQPQHF
TGTGCCAGCAGCTTATCCACCGGGACAGGAATTCAGCCCCAGCATTTT
>TRBJ2-1|-|-|TRBV28
CASSSRWGSYNEQFF
TGTGCCAGCAGTTCCCGCTGGGGATCCTACAATGAGCAGTTCTTC
>TRBJ2-5|-|-|TRBV24-1
CATSSGGGETQYF
TGTGCCACCAGCTCGGGGGGCGGGGAGACCCAGTACTTC
>TRBJ2-4|-|-|TRBV6-1
CASSEASYYSKNIQYF
TGTGCCAGCAGTGAAGCGTCTTACTATTCCAAAAACATTCAGTACTTC
>TRBJ1-6|-|-|TRBV19
CASSIGDSPLHF
TGTGCCAGTAGTATCGGGGATTCACCCCTCCACTTT
>TRBJ2-7|-|TRBD1|TRBV5-1
CASSPRDSNYEQYF
TGCGCCAGCAGCCCTAGGGACAGCAACTACGAGCAGTACTTC
>TRBJ1-1|few|TRBD1|TRBV19
CASSTPDRWNTEAFF
TGTGCCAGTAGTACCCCGGACAGGTGGAACACTGAAGCTTTCTTT
>TRBJ2-3|-|-|TRBV27
CASSFSTDTQYF
TGTGCCAGCAGTTTTAGCACAGATACGCAGTATTTT
>TRBJ1-6|-|TRBD1|TRBV2
CASRPGTARNSPLHF
TGTGCCAGCAGGCCCGGGACAGCGCGGAATTCACCCCTCCACTTT
>TRBJ2-3|-|-|TRBV5-8
CASSAGLATDTQYF
TGTGCCAGCAGCGCCGGGTTGGCCACAGATACGCAGTATTTT
>TRBJ1-1|-|-|TRBV7-9
CASSSRGPKVNTEAFF
TGTGCCAGCAGCTCTCGGGGACCGAAAGTAAACACTGAAGCTTTCTTT
>TRBJ2-7|once|-|TRBV7-9
CASSQTGSVQYF
TGTGCCAGCAGCCAAACAGGGTCGGTGCAGTACTTC
>TRBJ2-3|-|TRBD2|TRBV5-6
CASSLGTGTSSTDTQYF
TGTGCCAGCAGCTTGGGAACCGGGACTAGTAGCACAGATACGCAGTATTTT
>TRBJ1-6|-|TRBD1|TRBV5-1
CASSNRDRGNSPLHF
TGCGCCAGCAGCAACCGGGACAGGGGGAATTCACCCCTCCACTTT
>TRBJ1-1|-|TRBD1|TRBV11-2
CASRPGQGLGYAEAFF
TGTGCCAGCAGGCCGGGACAGGGACTCGGATATGCTGAAGCTTTCTTT
>TRBJ2-7|-|TRBD1|TRBV7-9
CASSRQGAREQYF
TGTGCCAGCAGTCGACAGGGGGCGAGGGAGCAGTACTTC
>TRBJ1-2|once|-|TRBV14
CASSQDRDYGYTF
TGTGCCAGCAGCCAAGATAGGGACTATGGCTACACCTTC
>TRBJ2-5|-|TRBD2|TRBV10-3
CATIPGLAGVETQYF
TGTGCCACCATCCCTGGACTAGCGGGAGTCGAGACCCAGTACTTC
>TRBJ1-1|-|TRBD1|TRBV7-8
CASSPGGGRVNTEAFF
TGTGCCAGCAGCCCAGGGGGGGGTCGGGTGAACACTGAAGCTTTCTTT
>TRBJ1-2|-|TRBD1|TRBV19
CASSIPGQGASGYTF
TGTGCCAGTAGTATTCCGGGACAGGGGGCGTCTGGCTACACCTTC
>TRBJ1-1|-|-|TRBV12-3/TRBV12-4
CASSFPDPGTGSF
TGTGCCAGCAGTTTTCCAGACCCCGGGACCGGCTCTTTT
>TRBJ2-7|-|TRBD2|TRBV19
CASSKYRGLGDYEQYF
TGTGCCAGTAGTAAATACCGGGGACTAGGCGACTACGAGCAGTACTTC
>TRBJ1-2|-|-|TRBV7-2
CASSKDRPRGDYGYTF
TGTGCCAGCAGCAAAGATCGGCCCCGCGGGGACTATGGCTACACCTTC
>TRBJ1-2|-|TRBD1|TRBV5-4
CASSLARTGVENNYGYTF
TGTGCCAGCAGCTTGGCGAGGACAGGCGTGGAGAATAACTATGGCTACACCTTC
>TRBJ1-3|-|-|TRBV12-3/TRBV12-4
CASTFRSGNTIYF
TGTGCCAGCACCTTCCGCTCTGGAAACACCATATATTTT
>TRBJ2-7|-|-|TRBV10-3
CAISDTPGGGYEQYF
TGTGCCATCAGTGATACCCCAGGTGGAGGGTACGAGCAGTACTTC
>TRBJ2-7|few|-|TRBV6-2/TRBV6-3
CASSFDNKQYF
TGTGCCAGCAGTTTCGACAATAAGCAGTACTTC
>TRBJ2-7|-|TRBD1|TRBV19
CASSIQPGGSDEQYF
TGTGCCAGTAGTATCCAGCCAGGGGGCTCCGACGAGCAGTACTTC
>TRBJ1-6|-|-|TRBV11-2
CASSLGAQLSSPLHF
TGTGCCAGCAGCCTTGGGGCTCAATTGAGTTCACCCCTCCACTTT
>TRBJ2-5|-|TRBD1|TRBV19
CASSPGGTGSQTQYF
TGTGCCAGTAGTCCCGGGGGGACAGGGTCTCAGACCCAGTACTTC
>TRBJ2-3|few|TRBD1|TRBV5-5
CASSLEGAGALDTQYF
TGTGCCAGCAGCTTGGAGGGGGCAGGCGCCCTAGATACGCAGTATTTT
>TRBJ1-5|-|-|TRBV3-1/TRBV3-2
CASSPKVNNQPQHF
TGTGCCAGCAGCCCAAAGGTGAACAATCAGCCCCAGCATTTT
>TRBJ1-6|-|TRBD1|TRBV3-1/TRBV3-2
CASSQLSTGGNSPLHF
TGTGCCAGCAGCCAACTCTCGACAGGGGGCAATTCACCCCTCCACTTT
>TRBJ1-5|-|-|TRBV7-8
CASSLVDQPQHF
TGTGCCAGCAGCTTAGTGGATCAGCCCCAGCATTTT
>TRBJ2-7|-|-|TRBV11-3
CASSASAGADYEQYF
TGTGCCAGCAGCGCCTCTGCGGGGGCTGACTACGAGCAGTACTTC
>TRBJ1-2|few|-|TRBV20-1
CSVRVNDGYTF
TGCAGTGTCAGGGTTAACGATGGCTACACCTTC
>TRBJ1-2|-|-|TRBV4-2
CASSQVQDANYGYTF
TGTGCCAGCAGCCAAGTCCAGGATGCTAACTATGGCTACACCTTC
>TRBJ1-3|-|-|TRBV11-2
CASSLVSSISGNTIYF
TGTGCCAGCAGCTTAGTGTCCTCCATCTCTGGAAACACCATATATTTT
>TRBJ1-2|-|-|TRBV6-5
CASSSTGIHGYTF
TGTGCCAGCAGTTCTACAGGGATCCATGGCTACACCTTC
>TRBJ2-1|-|TRBD2|TRBV13
CASSSSGGANEQFF
TGTGCCAGCAGCTCCAGCGGGGGGGCCAATGAGCAGTTCTTC
>TRBJ1-2|-|TRBD1|TRBV4-3
CASSQDRRTGKFSGYTF
TGCGCCAGCAGCCAAGATAGGAGGACAGGGAAGTTTAGTGGCTACACCTTC
>TRBJ2-7|-|TRBD1|TRBV5-4
CASSLARDSTYEQYF
TGTGCCAGCAGCTTGGCCCGGGACAGCACCTACGAGCAGTACTTC